What follows is one T cell receptor beta chain and its context. This CDR3 is 12 amino acids long. The germline CDR1 and CDR2 sequences are LNHDA and SQIVND (reference sequence). The junction had 3 bases not matched to a gene; V was cut back by 10 bases and J by 4 bases. This sample was taken from a study of blood T cell repertoires in COVID-19. Repertoires were generated with immunoSEQ multiplex PCR, while TCRdb's copy carries only in-frame clones and drops some. The table lists approximately 500,000 clones, around 85% of them singletons. The chain uses TRBV19 and TRBJ2-3, with TRBD2 identical over 9 bases. Material for sequencing was peripheral blood. The clonotype comes from a human donor in a cohort sampled during active COVID-19. The CDR3 spells CATGLAADTQYF. In DNA form, the CDR3 reads TGTGCCACGGGACTAGCTGCAGATACGCAGTATTTT.